This T cell receptor beta chain is drawn from a study of cytomegalovirus exposure and HLA in healthy donors. Donors sampled were nominally healthy, though unrecorded immune exposures were likely. With 60 Vbeta and 13 Jbeta primers, the PCR was carried out. The table came from immunoSEQ multiplex PCR; TCRdb's copy has only in-frame clones and leaves some out. The sample contains about 110,000 clones, around 77% of which appear only once. The CDR3 spans 17 residues. CDR1 and CDR2 (germline): SGDLS, YYNGEE. J was trimmed by 4 bases and V by 4 bases; bases with no gene match: 10. The source material was PBMCs. The source is a male donor in good health and CMV-seronegative. V gene TRBV9 combines with J gene TRBJ2-7, with 14 bases fitting TRBD2. CDR3 region: CASSPEGLAGDQYEQYF. The CDR3 nucleotides read TGTGCCAGCAGCCCCGAGGGACTAGCGGGGGACCAATACGAGCAGTACTTC.